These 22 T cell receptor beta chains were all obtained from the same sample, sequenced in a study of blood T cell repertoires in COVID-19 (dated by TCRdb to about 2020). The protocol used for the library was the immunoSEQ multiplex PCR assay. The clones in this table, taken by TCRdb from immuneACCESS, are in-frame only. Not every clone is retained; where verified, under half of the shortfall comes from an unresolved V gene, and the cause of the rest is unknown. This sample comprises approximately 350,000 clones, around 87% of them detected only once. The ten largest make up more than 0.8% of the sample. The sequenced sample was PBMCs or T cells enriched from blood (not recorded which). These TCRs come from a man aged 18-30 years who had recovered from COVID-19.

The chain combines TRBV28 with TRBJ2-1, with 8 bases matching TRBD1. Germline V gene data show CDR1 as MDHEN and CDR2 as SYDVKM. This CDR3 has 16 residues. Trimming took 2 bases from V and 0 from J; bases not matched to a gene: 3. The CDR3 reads CASSLQGAGSYNEQFF. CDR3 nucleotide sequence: TGTGCCAGCAGTTTACAGGGGGCTGGCTCCTACAATGAGCAGTTCTTC.

CDR3 in DNA: TGTGCCAGCAGCTCGACAGGGGGTGTCACCGGGGAGCTGTTTTTT. The encoded protein is CASSSTGGVTGELFF. The chain combines TRBV7-9 with TRBJ2-2; 9 bases fit TRBD1. Germline assignment: CDR1 SEHNR and CDR2 FQNEAQ (reference sequence). V trimming: 4 bases; J trimming: 4 bases; junction bases outside the gene matches: 4. The CDR3 is made up of 15 amino acids.

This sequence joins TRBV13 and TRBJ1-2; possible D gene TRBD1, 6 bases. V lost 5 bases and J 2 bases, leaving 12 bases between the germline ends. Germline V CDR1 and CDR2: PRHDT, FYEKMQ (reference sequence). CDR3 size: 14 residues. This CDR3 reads CASSHTQGNYGYTF. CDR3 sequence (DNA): TGTGCCAGCAGCCATACCCAGGGGAACTATGGCTACACCTTC.

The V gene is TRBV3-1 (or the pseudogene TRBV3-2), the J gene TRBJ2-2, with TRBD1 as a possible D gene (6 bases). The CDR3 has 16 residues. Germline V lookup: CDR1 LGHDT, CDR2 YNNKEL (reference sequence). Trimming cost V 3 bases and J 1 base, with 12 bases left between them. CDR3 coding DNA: TGTGCCAGCAGCCACCGGTGGGGGCGGAACACCGGGGAGCTGTTTTTT. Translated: CASSHRWGRNTGELFF.

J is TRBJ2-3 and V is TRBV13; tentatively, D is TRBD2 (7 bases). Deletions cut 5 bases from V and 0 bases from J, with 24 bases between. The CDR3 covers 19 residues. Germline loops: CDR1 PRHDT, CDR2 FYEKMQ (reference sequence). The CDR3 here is CASSPFGGPFGGSTDTQYF. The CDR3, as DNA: TGTGCCAGCAGCCCCTTCGGGGGGCCGTTCGGTGGTAGCACAGATACGCAGTATTTT.

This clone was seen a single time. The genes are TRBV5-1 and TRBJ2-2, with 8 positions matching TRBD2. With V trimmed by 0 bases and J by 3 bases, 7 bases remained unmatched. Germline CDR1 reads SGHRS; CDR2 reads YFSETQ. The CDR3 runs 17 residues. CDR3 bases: TGCGCCAGCAGCTTGGCCGGAGCGGGGGCCTACACCGGGGAGCTGTTTTTT. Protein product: CASSLAGAGAYTGELFF.

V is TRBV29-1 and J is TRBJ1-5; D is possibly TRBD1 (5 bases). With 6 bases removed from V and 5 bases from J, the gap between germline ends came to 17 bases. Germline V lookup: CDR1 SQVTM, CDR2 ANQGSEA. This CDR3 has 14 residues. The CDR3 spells CSVRTGTTDQPQHF. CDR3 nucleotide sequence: TGCAGCGTCCGAACCGGGACTACTGATCAGCCCCAGCATTTT.

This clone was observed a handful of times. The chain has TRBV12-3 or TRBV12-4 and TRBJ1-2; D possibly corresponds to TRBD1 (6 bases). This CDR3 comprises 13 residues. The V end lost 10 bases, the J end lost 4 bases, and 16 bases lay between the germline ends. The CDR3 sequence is CATGRGQPYGYTF. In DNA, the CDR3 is TGTGCCACCGGACGCGGACAGCCCTATGGCTACACCTTC.

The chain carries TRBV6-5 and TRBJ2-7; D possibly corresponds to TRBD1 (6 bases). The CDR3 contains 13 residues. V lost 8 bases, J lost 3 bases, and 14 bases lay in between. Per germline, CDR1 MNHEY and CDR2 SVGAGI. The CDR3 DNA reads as TGTGCCAGCGGAACAGGGTCTCACTACGAGCAGTACTTC. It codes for CASGTGSHYEQYF.

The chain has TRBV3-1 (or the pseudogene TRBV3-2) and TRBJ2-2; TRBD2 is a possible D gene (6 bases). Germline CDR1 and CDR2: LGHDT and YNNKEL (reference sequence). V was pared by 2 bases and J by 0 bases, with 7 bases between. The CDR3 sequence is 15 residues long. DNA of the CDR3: TGTGCCAGCAGCCAAAGGACTACGAACACCGGGGAGCTGTTTTTT. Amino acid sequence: CASSQRTTNTGELFF.

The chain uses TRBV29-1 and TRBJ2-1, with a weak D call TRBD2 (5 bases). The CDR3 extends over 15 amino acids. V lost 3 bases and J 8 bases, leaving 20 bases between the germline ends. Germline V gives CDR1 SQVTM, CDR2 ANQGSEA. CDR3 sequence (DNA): TGCAGCGTTGATAGAGGGAGTGGTTCATTTCATGAGCAGTTCTTC. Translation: CSVDRGSGSFHEQFF.

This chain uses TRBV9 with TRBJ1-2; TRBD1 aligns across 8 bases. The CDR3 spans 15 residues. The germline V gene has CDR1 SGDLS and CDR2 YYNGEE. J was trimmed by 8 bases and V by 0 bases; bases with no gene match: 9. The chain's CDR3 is CASSVAAGGRDGYTF. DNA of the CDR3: TGTGCCAGCAGCGTAGCGGCAGGGGGCAGGGACGGCTACACCTTC.

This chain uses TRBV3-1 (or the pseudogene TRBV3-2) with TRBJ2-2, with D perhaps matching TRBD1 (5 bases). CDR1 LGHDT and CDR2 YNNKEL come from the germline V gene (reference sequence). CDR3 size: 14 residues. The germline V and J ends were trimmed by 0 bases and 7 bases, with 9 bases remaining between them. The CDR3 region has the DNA TGTGCCAGCAGCCAAGATCAGGGAAACGGGGAGCTGTTTTTT. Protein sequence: CASSQDQGNGELFF.

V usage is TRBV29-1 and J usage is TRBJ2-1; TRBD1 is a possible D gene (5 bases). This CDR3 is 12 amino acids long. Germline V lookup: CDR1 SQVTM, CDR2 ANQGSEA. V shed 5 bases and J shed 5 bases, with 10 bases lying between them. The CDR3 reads CSVLLTDNEQFF. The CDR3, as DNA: TGCAGCGTTCTTCTGACAGACAATGAGCAGTTCTTC.

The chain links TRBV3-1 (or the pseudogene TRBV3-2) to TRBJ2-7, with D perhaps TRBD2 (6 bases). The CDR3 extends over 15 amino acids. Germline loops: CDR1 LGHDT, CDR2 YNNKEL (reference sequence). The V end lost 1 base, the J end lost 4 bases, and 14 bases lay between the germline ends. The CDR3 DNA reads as TGTGCCAGCAGCCAAGCTTTGATCGGGAGTTACGAGCAGTACTTC. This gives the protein CASSQALIGSYEQYF.

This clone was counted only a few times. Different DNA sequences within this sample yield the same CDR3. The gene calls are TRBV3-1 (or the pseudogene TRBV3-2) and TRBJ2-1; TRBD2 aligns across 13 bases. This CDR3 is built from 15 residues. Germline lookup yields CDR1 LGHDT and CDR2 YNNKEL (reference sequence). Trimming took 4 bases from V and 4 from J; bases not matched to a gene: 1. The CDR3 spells CASSPGLAGYNEQFF. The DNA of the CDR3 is TGTGCCAGCAGCCCGGGACTAGCGGGATACAATGAGCAGTTCTTC.

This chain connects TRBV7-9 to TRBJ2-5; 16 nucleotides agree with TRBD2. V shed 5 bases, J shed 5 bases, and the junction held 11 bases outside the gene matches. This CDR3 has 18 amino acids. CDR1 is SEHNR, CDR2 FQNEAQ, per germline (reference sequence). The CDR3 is CASSTPGTSGRGFETQYF. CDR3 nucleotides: TGTGCCAGCAGCACCCCCGGGACTAGCGGGAGGGGTTTTGAGACCCAGTACTTC.

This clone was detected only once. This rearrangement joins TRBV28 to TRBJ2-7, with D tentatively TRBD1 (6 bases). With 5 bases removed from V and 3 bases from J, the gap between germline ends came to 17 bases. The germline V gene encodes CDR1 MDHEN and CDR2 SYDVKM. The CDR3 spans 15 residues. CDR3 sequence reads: CASSLNRDINYEQYF. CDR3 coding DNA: TGTGCCAGCAGTCTGAATCGGGACATCAACTACGAGCAGTACTTC.

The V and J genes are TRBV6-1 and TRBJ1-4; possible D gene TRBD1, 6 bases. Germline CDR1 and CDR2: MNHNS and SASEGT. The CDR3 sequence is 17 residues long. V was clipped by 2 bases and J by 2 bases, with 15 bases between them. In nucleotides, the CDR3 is TGTGCCAGCAGTGAAATGCGGGGGGCAGGTACTAATGAAAAACTGTTTTTT. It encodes CASSEMRGAGTNEKLFF.

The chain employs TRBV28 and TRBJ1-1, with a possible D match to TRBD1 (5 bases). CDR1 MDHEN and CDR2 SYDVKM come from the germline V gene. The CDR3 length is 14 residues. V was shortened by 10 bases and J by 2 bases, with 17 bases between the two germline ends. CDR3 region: CATGGTVQNTEAFF. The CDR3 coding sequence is TGTGCCACGGGGGGTACAGTGCAAAACACTGAAGCTTTCTTT. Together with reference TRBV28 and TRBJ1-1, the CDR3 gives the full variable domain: DVKVTQSSRYLVKRTGEKVFLECVQDMDHENMFWYRQDPGLGLRLIYFSYDVKMKEKGDIPEGYSVSREKKERFSLILESASTNQTSMYLCATGGTVQNTEAFFGQGTRLTVV.

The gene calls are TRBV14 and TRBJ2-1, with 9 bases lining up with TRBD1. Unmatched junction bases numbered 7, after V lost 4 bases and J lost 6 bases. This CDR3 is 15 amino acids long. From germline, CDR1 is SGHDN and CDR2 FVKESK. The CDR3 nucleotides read TGTGCCAGCAGCCTTAGGGACAGGGTATTCAATGAGCAGTTCTTC. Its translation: CASSLRDRVFNEQFF.

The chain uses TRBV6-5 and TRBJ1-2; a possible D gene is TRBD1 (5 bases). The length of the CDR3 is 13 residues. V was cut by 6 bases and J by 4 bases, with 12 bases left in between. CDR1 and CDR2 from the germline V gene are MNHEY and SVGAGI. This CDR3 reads CASRSDTAYGYTF. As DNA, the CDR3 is TGTGCCAGCAGATCGGACACGGCCTATGGCTACACCTTC.